The clone carrying this T cell receptor (beta chain) was detected many times. The sample belongs to a study of response to subunit inactivated influenza vaccine. TCRdb re-derived calls from the RT-PCR reads in MiXCR, one entry per CDR3 protein. The profile shows a few hundred thousand distinct CDR3 sequences, approximately 14% of them singletons. The ends lost 4 bases at V and 0 bases at J; junction bases unmatched: 5. The CDR3 covers 16 residues. Looked up from germline, CDR1 is SGHVS and CDR2 is FQNEAQ. The chain carries TRBV7-8 and TRBJ2-3; 9 positions agree with TRBD2. Sequencing used PBMCs from blood, obtained 11 to 12 days after vaccination. This receptor was obtained from a man between 50 and 59 years old who received an inactivated influenza vaccine. CDR3 nucleotide sequence: TGTGCCAGCAGCTCTCCTAGCGGGGTTAGCACAGATACGCAGTATTTT. The encoded protein is CASSSPSGVSTDTQYF. Combining the CDR3 with reference TRBV7-8 and TRBJ2-3 gives the whole variable domain GAGVSQSPRYKVAKRGQDVALRCDPISGHVSLFWYQQALGQGPEFLTYFQNEAQLDKSGLPSDRFFAERPEGSVSTLKIQRTQQEDSAVYLCASSSPSGVSTDTQYFGPGTRLTVL.